This TCR beta chain is drawn from a study of blood T cells in healthy people across ages. Primed by a sample-barcoded 5' primer and a J-beta primer mix, a second PCR proceeded for roughly 7 to 12 cycles. TCRdb ran MiXCR on the 5' RACE reads and lists one entry per CDR3 protein. Among fewer than 800,000 distinct CDR3 sequences listed, 20% to 25% were seen once. After removal of 0 bases from V and 0 bases from J, the junction contained 13 bases not matched to a gene. The CDR3 is 19 residues long. Germline V gives CDR1 SGHRS, CDR2 YFSETQ. The receptor was isolated from an older man in good health. Specimen: blood. This chain connects TRBV5-1 to TRBJ1-1, with 8 bases fitting TRBD1. CDR3: CASSLVTGEWGFMNTEAFF. In nucleotides, the CDR3 is TGCGCCAGCAGCTTGGTGACAGGGGAGTGGGGATTTATGAACACTGAAGCTTTCTTT. The whole variable domain, remainder taken from reference TRBV5-1 and TRBJ1-1, is KAGVTQTPRYLIKTRGQQVTLSCSPISGHRSVSWYQQTPGQGLQFLFEYFSETQRNKGNFPGRFSGRQFSNSRSEMNVSTLELGDSALYLCASSLVTGEWGFMNTEAFFGQGTRLTVV.